The entry that follows covers one TCR beta chain sequence. Its target is not known. The source of the sample is a study of a mutant IDH1 vaccine in newly diagnosed glioma. About the study: Onset of vaccination occurred 4-6 weeks following radiotherapy alone, or with temozolomide cycles. Before enrollment, patients got radiotherapy alone, temozolomide alone, or mostly the combination.

Study-wide results and limits: Overall, approximately 93% of patients had vaccine-induced immune responses. Pseudoprogression appeared unlinked to shifts in leading peripheral T cell clonotypes.

Per the germline V gene, CDR1 is SNHLY and CDR2 is FYNNEI. Trimming cost V 4 bases and J 1 base, with 1 base left between them. The CDR3 runs to 11 residues. The method was immunoSEQ multiplex PCR; TCRdb's version includes in-frame clones alone and lacks a portion of them. This sample yields about 27,000 clones, of which 75% to 90% are seen a single time; around 31% belongs to the top ten. Sample time point: week 35, safety follow-up. What each vaccine dose contained was 300 ug of mutant IDH1 20-mer peptide, accompanied by topical imiquimod. The chain has TRBV2 and TRBJ2-5; D is uncertain. The clonotype originates from a man younger than 45 with glioma. Sequenced material: PBMCs, taken from a glioma patient whose treatment included an IDH1 peptide vaccine. In nucleotides, the CDR3 is TGTGCCAGCAGTGGCCAAGAGACCCAGTACTTC. It specifies CASSGQETQYF. Based on the CDR3 plus reference TRBV2 and TRBJ2-5, the full variable domain is EPEVTQTPSHQVTQMGQEVILRCVPISNHLYFYWYRQILGQKVEFLVSFYNNEISEKSEIFDDQFSVERPDGSNFTLKIRSTKLEDSAMYFCASSGQETQYFGPGTRLLVL.